This note documents a single T cell receptor beta chain sequence. Some clones are missing from TCRdb's copy, which holds only in-frame ones; the method was immunoSEQ multiplex PCR. The sample holds approximately 180,000 clones, 86% seen once. The CDR3 spans 15 residues. The V gene end was trimmed by 8 bases and the J gene end by 6 bases; junction bases not matched to a gene: 12. Per the germline V gene, CDR1 is SNHLY and CDR2 is FYNNEI. The data belong to a study of cytomegalovirus exposure and HLA in healthy donors. The chain carries TRBV2 and TRBJ2-1; 8 bases align to TRBD2. Source material: PBMCs. The receptor was isolated from a woman aged 18 to 35 in good health and CMV-seronegative. CDR3 residues: CASGEGLGRSNEQFF. The DNA for the CDR3 is TGTGCCAGCGGAGAGGGACTAGGACGGTCCAATGAGCAGTTCTTC.